The entry that follows covers one T cell receptor beta chain sequence. This sample was taken from a study of blood T cell repertoires in COVID-19. Study background: PBMCs, B-cell-depleted T cells, or T cells were the source of the cDNA or gDNA that made up the material.

In the study's own analysis: Reference gene primer amplification yielded estimated nucleated cell counts. Sequenced by immunoSEQ multiplex PCR; TCRdb stores in-frame clones only, minus some. That table furnishes V, J and clone size, whereas the DNA furnished D and trimming. This table holds 100,000 or so clones, about 86% found once. CDR1 and CDR2 from the germline V gene are GTSNPN and SVGIG (reference sequence). Losses at the gene ends were 4 bases for V and 3 bases for J; bases not matched to a gene: 30. The CDR3 extends over 22 amino acids. The TCR sequence derives from a human donor in a cohort sampled during active COVID-19. What was sequenced was peripheral blood. The rearrangement uses TRBV30 and TRBJ2-3; 8 bases line up with TRBD2. CDR3: CAWTPRWTIVSGEAQSTDTQYF. The CDR3 nucleotides read TGTGCCTGGACCCCCCGATGGACGATTGTTAGCGGGGAGGCCCAGTCTACAGATACGCAGTATTTT.